This T cell receptor (beta chain) was profiled in a study of breast tumors, draining lymph nodes, adjacent tissues. TCRdb reprocessed the multiplex PCR reads via MiXCR and lists one record per CDR3 protein. Found here are roughly 120,000 distinct CDR3 sequences, 20% of them singletons; the top ten hold roughly 3.5%. The V gene lost 2 bases and the J gene lost 10 bases, with 3 bases spanning the gap. This CDR3 is built from 11 residues. Germline loops: CDR1 KGHSH, CDR2 LQKENI. Study results and caveats: Tumor T cell lymph node origin was a supported hypothesis, not proven. Tumor TCR diversity was below lymph nodes but above nontumor tissue.

This clonotype was found many times. What it recognizes is unknown. The lymph nodes were axillary draining lymph nodes from breast cancer patients. This clonotype was obtained from a female donor with breast cancer. Some clones in this sample may be carry-over from other donors' samples. The sequencing sample was made of axillary lymph node tissue. The chain employs TRBV18 and TRBJ1-6; D unresolved. The CDR3 here is CASSPESPLHF. The CDR3 DNA follows: TGTGCCAGCTCACCAGAGTCACCCCTCCACTTT.